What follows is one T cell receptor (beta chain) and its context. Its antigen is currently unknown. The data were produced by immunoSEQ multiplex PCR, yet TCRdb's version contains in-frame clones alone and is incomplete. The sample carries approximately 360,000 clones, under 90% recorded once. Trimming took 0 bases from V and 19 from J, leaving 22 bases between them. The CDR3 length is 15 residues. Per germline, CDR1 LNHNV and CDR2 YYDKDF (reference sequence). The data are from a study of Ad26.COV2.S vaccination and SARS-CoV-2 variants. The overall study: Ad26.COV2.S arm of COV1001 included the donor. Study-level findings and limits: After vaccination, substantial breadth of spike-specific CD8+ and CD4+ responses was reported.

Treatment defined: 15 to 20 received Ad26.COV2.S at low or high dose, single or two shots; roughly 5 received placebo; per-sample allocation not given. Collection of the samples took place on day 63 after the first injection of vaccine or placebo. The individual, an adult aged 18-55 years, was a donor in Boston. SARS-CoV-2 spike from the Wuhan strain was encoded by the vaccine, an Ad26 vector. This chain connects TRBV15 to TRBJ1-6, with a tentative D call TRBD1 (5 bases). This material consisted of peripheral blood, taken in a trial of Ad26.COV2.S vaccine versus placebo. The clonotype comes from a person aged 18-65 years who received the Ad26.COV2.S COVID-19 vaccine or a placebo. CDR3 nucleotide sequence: TGTGCCACCAGCAGAGATTGGGGCCTTGGGGGTAGTATTCACTTT. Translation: CATSRDWGLGGSIHF. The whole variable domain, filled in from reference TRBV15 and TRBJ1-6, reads DAMVIQNPRYQVTQFGKPVTLSCSQTLNHNVMYWYQQKSSQAPKLLFHYYDKDFNNEADTPDNFQSRRPNTSFCFLDIRSPGLGDTAMYLCATSRDWGLGGSIHFGNGTRLTVT.